This TCR beta chain stems from a study of T cells in Graves' hyperthyroidism and ophthalmopathy. Findings of the study overall: Progression to ophthalmopathy was predicted a median of approximately 6.4 months early.

Amplified regions were TCR beta CDR3 sequences from RNA transcripts. HTBI primers drove first-round RT-PCR of the TCR CDR3. TCRdb redid the calling of the multiplex PCR reads with MiXCR, one entry per CDR3 protein. This sample has 650,000 to 850,000 distinct CDR3 sequences; around 20% occur once, and the top ten carry approximately 15%. Of note for this clonotype: Its target is unknown.

Looked up from germline, CDR1 is MNHNY and CDR2 is SVGAGI (reference sequence). The ends were cut back, 0 bases at V and 0 bases at J, with 6 bases in the middle. This CDR3 has 16 amino acids. The V call is TRBV6-6, the J call TRBJ2-6; unclear D gene. The sample taken for sequencing was blood. This receptor was taken from a woman in her forties or fifties with Graves' hyperthyroidism that later progressed to Graves' ophthalmopathy. The CDR3 nucleotides read TGTGCCAGCAGTTACTCGCCTGGCTCTGGGGCCAACGTCCTGACTTTC. It translates to CASSYSPGSGANVLTF.